The 10 T cell receptor beta chains listed next were all sequenced from one sample in a study of T-cell memory formation after mild COVID-19. Via MiXCR, TCRdb re-called the 5' RACE reads, giving one row per CDR3 protein. The table includes around 420,000 distinct CDR3 sequences, less than 25% detected once. The sequenced sample was PBMCs or a T cell subset sorted from them (not recorded which). These receptors were obtained from an adult woman who had mild COVID-19 (a few samples of this study predate the infection). Cell type and time point are not known.

The V call is TRBV6-1, the J call TRBJ2-2, with 11 bases aligning to TRBD2. The V and J ends lost 3 bases and 5 bases, in that order; junction bases with no gene match: 5. This CDR3 has 16 residues. Germline assignment: CDR1 MNHNS and CDR2 SASEGT. CDR3 residues: CASSETSGVLTGELFF. CDR3 in DNA: TGTGCCAGCAGTGAGACTAGCGGGGTATTAACCGGGGAGCTGTTTTTT.

Concerning this clonotype: At one end the junction does not follow the germline gene, possibly because of a read error. The chain combines TRBV28 with TRBJ2-3; TRBD1 is a possible D gene (5 bases). Germline V gene data show CDR1 as MDHEN and CDR2 as SYDVKM. The CDR3 totals 14 residues. CDR3 DNA sequence: TGTGCCAGCATGTCTGACAGAGGCACAGATACGAAGTATTTT. Translating it yields CASMSDRGTDTKYF.

V usage is TRBV7-8 and J usage is TRBJ2-6; D not resolved. V was clipped by 6 bases and J by 0 bases, with 6 bases between them. The CDR3 runs 14 residues. Germline loops: CDR1 SGHVS, CDR2 FQNEAQ. This chain's CDR3 is CASSDPSGANVLTF. The CDR3 DNA reads TGTGCCAGCAGTGACCCCTCTGGGGCCAACGTCCTGACTTTC.

The DNA of the CDR3 is TGCAGTGCTAGGGACAGGGAAGGTCAGCCCCAGCATTTT. Translation: CSARDREGQPQHF. V usage is TRBV20-1 and J usage is TRBJ1-5; 8 nucleotides line up with TRBD1. Germline values: CDR1 DFQATT, CDR2 SNEGSKA (reference sequence). This CDR3 has 13 residues. With V trimmed by 3 bases and J by 6 bases, 4 bases remained unmatched.

This clonotype was seen a few times. The chain couples TRBV3-1 to TRBJ1-4; 12 nucleotides agree with TRBD1. The CDR3 covers 16 residues. With 0 bases clipped from V and 9 bases from J, the junction kept 5 bases outside the gene matches. The germline gives CDR1 LGHDT, CDR2 YNNKEL (reference sequence). The CDR3, as DNA: TGTGCCAGCAGCCAAGAATGTGGGACAGGGGGCCAAAAACTGTTTTTT. It specifies CASSQECGTGGQKLFF.

The chain recombines TRBV7-9 with TRBJ1-4; the D is unclear. Trimming shortened V by 6 bases and J by 0 bases, and 11 bases separated the two germline ends. Germline loops: CDR1 SEHNR, CDR2 FQNEAQ (reference sequence). The CDR3 runs to 15 residues. The CDR3 DNA follows: TGTGCCAGCAGTTTCTCCACCTCAACTAATGAAAAACTGTTTTTT. Amino acids: CASSFSTSTNEKLFF.

There are a few counts of this clonotype. The rearrangement uses TRBV12-3 or TRBV12-4 and TRBJ1-4; 7 bases map to TRBD1. V lost 5 bases, J lost 3 bases, and 3 bases stayed unmatched. The CDR3 spans 14 residues. The DNA for the CDR3 is TGTGCCAGCAGTGCGACAGGGTCTAATGAAAAACTGTTTTTT. This gives the protein CASSATGSNEKLFF.

This clonotype was recorded once. The V and J genes are TRBV9 and TRBJ2-3; 7 positions match TRBD2. Germline V gene lookup returns CDR1 SGDLS and CDR2 YYNGEE. Unmatched junction bases numbered 1, after V lost 0 bases and J lost 3 bases. The CDR3 spans 14 residues. The CDR3 loop reads CASSVARETDTQYF. DNA for the CDR3: TGTGCCAGCAGCGTAGCGCGGGAGACAGATACGCAGTATTTT. Full variable domain (outside the CDR3, taken from reference TRBV9 and TRBJ2-3): DSGVTQTPKHLITATGQRVTLRCSPRSGDLSVYWYQQSLDQGLQFLIQYYNGEERAKGNILERFSAQQFPDLHSELNLSSLELGDSALYFCASSVARETDTQYFGPGTRLTVL.

V usage is TRBV24-1 and J usage is TRBJ2-2, with D uncertain. The germline V gene has CDR1 KGHDR and CDR2 SFDVKD. The CDR3 runs 12 residues. Trimming stripped 12 bases from V and 7 bases from J, with 14 bases between. Here the CDR3 DNA reads TGTGCCGTTTCTCGGGTCGGCGGGGAGCTGTTTTTT. This gives the protein CAVSRVGGELFF.

V is TRBV5-1 and J is TRBJ1-1, with TRBD1 identical over 7 bases. Losses at the gene ends were 9 bases for V and 5 bases for J; bases not matched to a gene: 10. The CDR3 spans 13 residues. CDR1 is SGHRS, CDR2 YFSETQ, per germline. This CDR3 reads CATRTGVYTEAFF. The CDR3 DNA reads TGCGCCACCAGAACAGGGGTGTATACTGAAGCTTTCTTT.